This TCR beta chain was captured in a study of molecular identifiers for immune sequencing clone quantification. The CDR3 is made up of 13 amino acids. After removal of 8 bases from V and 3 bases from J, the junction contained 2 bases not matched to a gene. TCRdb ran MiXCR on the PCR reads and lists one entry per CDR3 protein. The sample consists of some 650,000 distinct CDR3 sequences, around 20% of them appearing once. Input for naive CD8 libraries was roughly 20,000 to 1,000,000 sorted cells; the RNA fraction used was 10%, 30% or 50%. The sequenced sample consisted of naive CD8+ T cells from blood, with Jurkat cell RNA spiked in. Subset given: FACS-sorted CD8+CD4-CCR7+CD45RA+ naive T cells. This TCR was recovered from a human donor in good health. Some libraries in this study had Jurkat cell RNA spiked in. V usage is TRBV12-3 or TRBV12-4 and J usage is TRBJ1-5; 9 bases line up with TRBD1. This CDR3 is CASGQGINQPQHF. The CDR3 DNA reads TGTGCCAGCGGACAGGGGATCAATCAGCCCCAGCATTTT.